This T cell receptor (beta chain) was captured in a study of shared clonotypes between healthy human individuals. Measured with immunoSEQ multiplex PCR; TCRdb has only the in-frame clones, and not every one. Counted here are a few million clones, around 90% occurring once; the ten biggest clones make up about 0.41%. The specimen was naive CD4+ T cells from PBMCs. Indicated subset: CD45RA+ positively selected. The TCR sequence derives from a man aged 18-30 years in good health. Some clones in this sample may be carry-over from other donors' samples.

The CDR3 region is CASSLFYVGGGNTGELFF. CDR3 nucleotide sequence: TGCGCCAGCAGCCTATTTTATGTTGGGGGCGGAAACACCGGGGAGCTGTTTTTT. This chain links TRBV4-1 with TRBJ2-2, with D tentatively TRBD1 (6 bases). The CDR3 covers 18 residues. V lost 4 bases and J 2 bases, leaving 20 bases between the germline ends. The V gene's germline CDR1 is MGHRA and CDR2 YSYEKL.